One sample yielded the 27 T cell receptor beta chains listed below, sequenced in a study. Cells sorted as Tregs were CD4+, CD25+ and CD127-/low. TCRdb fed the 5' RACE reads into MiXCR, producing one record per CDR3 protein. The table shows approximately 10,000 distinct CDR3 sequences, with about 25% occurring only once. Material for sequencing was Tregs sorted from blood. Every receptor here comes from a female donor with breast cancer.

Within the sample, this clonotype is medium-sized. The chain recombines TRBV6-5 with TRBJ1-1; D is possibly TRBD1 (5 bases). This CDR3 comprises 15 residues. Per the germline V gene, CDR1 is MNHEY and CDR2 is SVGAGI. Trimming stripped 0 bases from V and 0 bases from J, with 8 bases between. The CDR3 bases are TGTGCCAGCAGTTACTCCGGGGGACTGAACACTGAAGCTTTCTTT. This sequence encodes CASSYSGGLNTEAFF.

This clonotype was found a few times. This rearrangement joins TRBV2 to TRBJ1-2, with D hard to call. The CDR3 length is 14 residues. Germline V gene lookup returns CDR1 SNHLY and CDR2 FYNNEI. Trimming removed 2 bases from V and 3 bases from J, with 10 bases in between. The CDR3 sequence: CASSEIVRHYGYTF. The CDR3 region has the DNA TGTGCCAGCAGTGAAATTGTCAGGCACTATGGCTACACCTTC.

Here the CDR3 DNA reads TGCAGTGCCTGGCTAGCGGACCCCACAGATACGCAGTATTTT. Amino acids: CSAWLADPTDTQYF. The chain links TRBV20-1 to TRBJ2-3; TRBD2 aligns across 7 bases. CDR3 length: 14 amino acids. Trimming took 6 bases from V and 2 from J; bases not matched to a gene: 8. In germline, CDR1 is DFQATT, CDR2 SNEGSKA (reference sequence).

This clonotype was recorded at least ten times. The V gene is TRBV13, the J gene TRBJ2-3, with 13 positions matching TRBD2. With V trimmed by 4 bases and J by 1 base, 8 bases remained unmatched. This CDR3 region has 18 residues. Looked up from germline, CDR1 is PRHDT and CDR2 is FYEKMQ (reference sequence). In DNA form, the CDR3 reads TGTGCCAGCAGCTCGGGACTAGCGGGACCCGGCCGCACAGATACGCAGTATTTT. This codes for CASSSGLAGPGRTDTQYF.

Points on this clonotype: A read error may account for a junction end that differs from germline. The rearrangement joins TRBV6-5 to TRBJ2-7; D possibly matches TRBD1 or TRBD2 (5 bases each). The V gene's germline CDR1 is MNHEY and CDR2 SVGAGI. The CDR3 has 13 amino acids. CDR3 coding DNA: TGTGCCGGCAGCTACTCGGGGCGTTCGGAGCAGTACTTC. This sequence encodes CAGSYSGRSEQYF.

To note about this clonotype: The germline gene is not matched at one end of the junction; a read error may be the cause. The rearrangement links TRBV6-5 to TRBJ2-1; 9 bases line up with TRBD2. The germline V gene encodes CDR1 MNHEY and CDR2 SVGAGI. The CDR3 sequence is 15 residues long. The CDR3 DNA follows: TGTGCCAGTAGTTTGGGACTAGCAAATCGGGATGAGCAGTTCTTC. Protein product: CASSLGLANRDEQFF.

This clonotype turned up a few times. The chain has TRBV12-3 or TRBV12-4 and TRBJ2-7; D gene unclear. Between the trimmed V and J ends, which lost 1 base and 4 bases, there was a span of 8 bases. The CDR3 contains 13 residues. Here the CDR3 reads CASSLGSFYEQYF. CDR3 coding DNA: TGTGCCAGCAGTTTAGGCTCATTTTACGAGCAGTACTTC.

The rearrangement links TRBV20-1 to TRBJ2-1, with TRBD2 matching 14 bases. CDR1 DFQATT and CDR2 SNEGSKA come from the germline V gene (reference sequence). V shed 3 bases and J 8 bases; nucleotides not matched to a gene: 9. The CDR3 is 16 amino acids. The CDR3 loop reads CSASTGTSGSFDEQFF. The CDR3 bases are TGCAGTGCTAGCACAGGGACTAGCGGGAGTTTCGATGAGCAGTTCTTC.

About this clonotype: This is likely a read error, given that the CDR3 carries no conserved phenylalanine or tryptophan at its end. The chain employs TRBV25-1 and TRBJ1-1; D gene uncertain. Germline V CDR1 and CDR2: MGHDK, SYGVNS. The CDR3 sequence is 13 residues long. CDR3: CASTWGLNTEAFL. As DNA, the CDR3 is TGTGCCAGCACCTGGGGATTGAACACTGAGGCTTTCTTA.

Of note for this clonotype: A read error may account for a junction end that differs from germline. The chain joins TRBV13 to TRBJ1-3, with 8 bases aligning to TRBD1. This CDR3 is built from 15 residues. The germline CDR1 and CDR2 sequences are PRHDT and FYEKMQ (reference sequence). CDR3 amino acids: CASSPRQGTGNTKYF. CDR3 in DNA: TGTGCCAGCAGCCCAAGACAGGGGACTGGAAACACCAAATATTTT. The variable domain in full, with the rest retrieved from reference TRBV13 and TRBJ1-3, is AAGVIQSPRHLIKEKRETATLKCYPIPRHDTVYWYQQGPGQDPQFLISFYEKMQSDKGSIPDRFSAQQFSDYHSELNMSSLELGDSALYFCASSPRQGTGNTKYFGEGSWLTVV.

In the case of this clonotype: One end of the junction varies from germline; a read error may be responsible. The chain recombines TRBV19 with TRBJ1-5, with TRBD1 identical over 9 bases. This CDR3 is built from 15 residues. The germline CDR1 and CDR2 sequences are LNHDA and SQIVND (reference sequence). The CDR3 nucleotides are TGTGCCGGTAGTATAGGGACAGGGCCCAATCAGCCCCAGCATTTT. Translated, it gives CAGSIGTGPNQPQHF.

In its sample, this clonotype was seen many times. The rearrangement uses TRBV29-1 and TRBJ2-7; D gene unclear. The length of the CDR3 is 13 residues. CDR1 and CDR2 from the germline V gene are SQVTM and ANQGSEA. V was clipped by 6 bases and J by 0 bases, with 12 bases between them. The CDR3 loop reads CSVKDVSSYEQYF. The CDR3 DNA reads as TGCAGCGTGAAAGACGTGAGCTCCTACGAGCAGTACTTC.

Worth noting for this clonotype: One junction end disagrees with the germline gene, perhaps due to a read error. The J gene is TRBJ2-1, the V gene TRBV9; D remains ambiguous. The CDR3 is made up of 15 amino acids. Per the germline V gene, CDR1 is SGDLS and CDR2 is YYNGEE. For the CDR3, the DNA is TGTGCCAGCAGCGTAGGTGGGAAGACCTACAATGTGCAGCTCTTC. This encodes CASSVGGKTYNVQLF.

This clonotype was detected many times. The V and J genes are TRBV5-1 and TRBJ2-1, with 10 nucleotides matching TRBD1. The J segment lost 5 bases and the V segment lost 0 bases, leaving 8 bases of the junction unmatched. The CDR3 spans 17 residues. Germline V gene lookup returns CDR1 SGHRS and CDR2 YFSETQ. CDR3 DNA: TGCGCCAGCAGCTTGGGGACCGGGACAGGGGCGGACAATGAGCAGTTCTTC. This sequence encodes CASSLGTGTGADNEQFF.

This clonotype was recorded many times. This sequence joins TRBV10-3 and TRBJ2-3; the match to TRBD1 covers 8 bases. The ends lost 6 bases at V and 2 bases at J; junction bases unmatched: 4. Germline V gene data show CDR1 as ENHRY and CDR2 as SYGVKD. The CDR3 totals 14 residues. This CDR3 reads CAISQGAYTDTQYF. DNA of the CDR3: TGTGCCATCAGCCAGGGGGCCTACACAGATACGCAGTATTTT.

The J gene is TRBJ1-5, the V gene TRBV5-1; 7 bases line up with TRBD1. Germline-derived CDR1 and CDR2 are SGHRS and YFSETQ. V dropped 3 bases and J dropped 1; count of bases not matched to a gene: 7. This CDR3 comprises 16 residues. CDR3 sequence (DNA): TGCGCCAGCAGCTCAAGTACAGGGGACAGCAATCAGCCCCAGCATTTT. Its translation is CASSSSTGDSNQPQHF.

The chain has TRBV24-1 and TRBJ2-3; 8 nucleotides align to TRBD1. The germline gives CDR1 KGHDR, CDR2 SFDVKD. V lost 0 bases to trimming and J lost 0 bases; unmatched junction nucleotides: 1. The CDR3 totals 16 residues. CDR3 sequence reads: CATSDLQGASTDTQYF. As DNA, the CDR3 is TGTGCCACCAGTGATTTGCAGGGGGCTAGCACAGATACGCAGTATTTT.

As for this clonotype: A much larger clone differs by one base, so this may be a read error. The genes are TRBV4-1 and TRBJ1-6; 10 bases line up with TRBD1. CDR1 is MGHRA, CDR2 YSYEKL, per germline. This CDR3 contains 18 residues. V lost 3 bases and J lost 7; bases outside the gene matches: 12. The CDR3 is CASSQGQGTRWWNSPLHF. For the CDR3, the DNA is TGCGCCAGCAGCCAGGGACAGGGGACGAGGTGGTGGAATTCACCCCTCCACTTT.

This clonotype is judged medium-sized. The chain uses TRBV6-5 and TRBJ2-3, with TRBD2 matching over 8 bases. The germline V gene encodes CDR1 MNHEY and CDR2 SVGAGI. The CDR3 has 14 residues. V shed 4 bases and J 2 bases; nucleotides not matched to a gene: 2. CDR3 nucleotide sequence: TGTGCCAGCAGTTCGACTAGCGTCACAGATACGCAGTATTTT. Its protein product is CASSSTSVTDTQYF.

This clonotype was picked up one time. A single base separates this from a much larger clone, so it may be a read error. This CDR3 reads CASSQLGNHEQYF. The CDR3 DNA is TGTGCCAGCAGCCAATTAGGGAACCACGAGCAGTACTTC. J is TRBJ2-7 and V is TRBV14; D unclear. CDR3 length: 13 residues. Trimming took 2 bases from V and 5 from J, leaving 10 bases between them. Germline assignment: CDR1 SGHDN and CDR2 FVKESK. The full variable domain, in which reference TRBV14 and TRBJ2-7 provide the parts outside the CDR3, is EAGVTQFPSHSVIEKGQTVTLRCDPISGHDNLYWYRRVMGKEIKFLLHFVKESKQDESGMPNNRFLAERTGGTYSTLKVQPAELEDSGVYFCASSQLGNHEQYFGPGTRLTVT.

Turning to this clonotype: Possible read error: a much larger clone is one base away. The chain has TRBV10-3 and TRBJ1-2; 9 bases agree with TRBD1. The CDR3 has 16 residues. From germline, CDR1 is ENHRY and CDR2 SYGVKD. V gave up 3 bases and J gave up 5 bases; unmatched junction bases: 10. This chain's CDR3 is CAISDPTGGVGYGYTF. CDR3 sequence (DNA): TGTGCCATCAGTGACCCAACAGGGGGCGTGGGATATGGCTACACCTTC.

Relative to its sample, this clonotype is large. The V gene is TRBV6-5, the J gene TRBJ2-1; TRBD2 aligns across 15 bases. CDR1 is MNHEY, CDR2 SVGAGI, per germline. This CDR3 is 15 amino acids long. V shed 3 bases and J 13 bases; nucleotides not matched to a gene: 7. In DNA, the CDR3 is TGTGCCAGCAGTTATGGAGGACTAGCGGGAGGGGGTCAGTTCTTC. Protein product: CASSYGGLAGGGQFF.

By frequency in the sample, this clonotype is medium-sized. V is TRBV7-9 and J is TRBJ2-1; D is perhaps TRBD1 (5 bases). Trimming cost V 2 bases and J 0 bases, with 8 bases left between them. The CDR3 has 15 amino acids. The V gene's germline CDR1 is SEHNR and CDR2 FQNEAQ (reference sequence). CDR3 loop: CASSLKGPSYNEQFF. The CDR3 DNA reads as TGTGCCAGCAGCTTAAAGGGGCCCTCCTACAATGAGCAGTTCTTC.

In its sample, this clonotype ranks as medium-sized. The rearrangement uses TRBV6-5 and TRBJ1-1; D uncertain. The CDR3 covers 14 residues. V gave up 5 bases and J gave up 2 bases, with 12 bases separating them. Germline CDR1 MNHEY, CDR2 SVGAGI. The DNA of the CDR3 is TGTGCCAGCAGTGGTTATACAAGAAACACTGAAGCTTTCTTT. Translated: CASSGYTRNTEAFF.

This clonotype rates as large. The CDR3 DNA sequence: TGCAGTGCTAGAGATCGAGGGCGAACTGAAGCTTTCTTT. Translated, it gives CSARDRGRTEAFF. The chain carries TRBV20-1 and TRBJ1-1, with no clear D. Germline values: CDR1 DFQATT, CDR2 SNEGSKA (reference sequence). V dropped 0 bases and J dropped 5 bases, with 10 bases sitting between them. This CDR3 has 13 residues.

This clonotype showed up many times. This chain links TRBV12-3 or TRBV12-4 with TRBJ2-1; 9 nucleotides match TRBD2. This CDR3 has 17 amino acids. V lost 6 bases and J lost 0; bases outside the gene matches: 9. The CDR3 sequence: CASRTSGRTNSYNEQFF. CDR3 bases: TGTGCCAGCAGGACAAGCGGGAGGACCAACTCCTACAATGAGCAGTTCTTC.

The table lists this clonotype with a few counts. The chain is built from TRBV12-3 or TRBV12-4 and TRBJ2-3, with D unclear. This CDR3 is built from 13 residues. V was cut by 3 bases and J by 1 base, with 5 bases left in between. The CDR3 protein is CASSFPGTDTQYF. In nucleotides, the CDR3 is TGTGCCAGCAGTTTTCCCGGCACAGATACGCAGTATTTT.